The clone carrying this TCR beta chain was recorded a few times. Its target is unknown. The data stem from a study of response to subunit inactivated influenza vaccine. General observations from the study: Authors suggested that a seasonal influenza vaccination recruits few new T cells each time.

The V end lost 7 bases, the J end lost 4 bases, and 13 bases lay between the germline ends. CDR3 length: 14 amino acids. Each CDR3 protein gets one entry after TCRdb re-called the RT-PCR reads with MiXCR. In the table there are about 800,000 distinct CDR3 sequences, about 20% of which are singletons. The specimen was PBMCs from blood, collected approximately 5 days after vaccination. This chain connects TRBV12-3 or TRBV12-4 to TRBJ1-4, with D possibly matching TRBD1 (5 bases). The sequence was obtained from a man between 45 and 60 years old who received an inactivated influenza vaccine. As DNA, the CDR3 is TGTGCCAGCACCGAAGGGACCTTTAATGAAAAACTGTTTTTT. This translates into CASTEGTFNEKLFF.